This TCR beta chain was identified during a study of graft-versus-host responses after intestinal transplantation. As for the study in general: The study gave all recipients anti-thymocyte globulin induction, then tacrolimus and steroids for approximately 3 years.

Sequenced by immunoSEQ multiplex PCR; TCRdb stores in-frame clones only, minus some. Seen here are over 60,000 clones, approximately 91% observed once, and the top ten hold more than 1.5%. From the graft tissue, intraepithelial and lamina propria lymphocytes were released through processing. Specimen: ileum tissue, collected less than 400 days after transplant. This TCR came from a human patient who received an intestinal transplant, so some T cells may come from the graft donor.

The CDR3 region has the DNA TGTGCCAGCTCACCAGGGTTTAATGAAAAACTGTTTTTT. As protein: CASSPGFNEKLFF. The chain links TRBV18 to TRBJ1-4, with unresolved D. The CDR3 runs to 13 residues. The V and J ends lost 2 bases and 4 bases respectively, with 5 bases between them. Germline V gene sequence: CDR1 KGHSH, CDR2 LQKENI.